This TCR beta chain was profiled in a study of cytomegalovirus exposure and HLA in healthy donors. As for this clone: Its antigen is still unknown.

As for the donors, each was a healthy bone marrow donor. Donors counted as nominally healthy when sampled, yet unrecorded immune exposures were likely. This PCR relied on a set of 60 Vbeta primers and 13 Jbeta primers. TCRdb's copy holds only in-frame clones and misses some; the assay was immunoSEQ multiplex PCR. Of about 200,000 clones detected, 85% appear once; the ten largest clones hold over 2%. Study results and limitations: It was 164 TCR beta chains that were listed as cytomegalovirus-associated.

This TCR was recovered from a woman between 50 and 59 years old in good health and CMV-seronegative. The sequencing sample was made of PBMCs.

CDR3 in amino acids: CASSPGTRRNEQFF. Here the CDR3 DNA reads TGTGCCAGCAGCCCTGGCACCCGGAGGAATGAGCAGTTCTTC. This rearrangement joins TRBV7-2 to TRBJ2-1, with D maybe TRBD2 (5 bases). The CDR3 contains 14 residues. Per the germline V gene, CDR1 is SGHTA and CDR2 is FQGNSA. V was shortened by 5 bases and J by 7 bases, with 15 bases between the two germline ends. The full variable domain, with the rest looked up from reference TRBV7-2 and TRBJ2-1, is GAGVSQSPSNKVTEKGKDVELRCDPISGHTALYWYRQSLGQGLEFLIYFQGNSAPDKSGLPSDRFSAERTGGSVSTLTIQRTQQEDSAVYLCASSPGTRRNEQFFGPGTRLTVL.